This entry features one T cell receptor (beta chain) sequence. Treatment: oral pan-JAK inhibitor, 5-10 mg twice daily. V gave up 4 bases and J gave up 1 base, with 8 bases separating them. CDR3 length: 13 residues. The germline V gene has CDR1 SQVTM and CDR2 ANQGSEA. This record belongs to a study of CD8+ T cells in alopecia areata. After isolation, RNA underwent reverse transcription to generate cDNA as the sequencing template. The table came from immunoSEQ multiplex PCR; TCRdb's copy has only in-frame clones and leaves some out. Among 110,000 to 150,000 clones, more than 85% were seen once, and the ten largest hold around 13%.

The material was CD8+ T cells sorted from blood, obtained at week 4, from a patient treated with tofacitinib. This clonotype was obtained from a human donor with alopecia areata. The J gene is TRBJ2-1, the V gene TRBV29-1; perhaps TRBD2 as D (5 bases). CDR3 in amino acids: CSVGTGSYNEQFF. The CDR3 region has the DNA TGCAGCGTTGGGACGGGGTCCTACAATGAGCAGTTCTTC.